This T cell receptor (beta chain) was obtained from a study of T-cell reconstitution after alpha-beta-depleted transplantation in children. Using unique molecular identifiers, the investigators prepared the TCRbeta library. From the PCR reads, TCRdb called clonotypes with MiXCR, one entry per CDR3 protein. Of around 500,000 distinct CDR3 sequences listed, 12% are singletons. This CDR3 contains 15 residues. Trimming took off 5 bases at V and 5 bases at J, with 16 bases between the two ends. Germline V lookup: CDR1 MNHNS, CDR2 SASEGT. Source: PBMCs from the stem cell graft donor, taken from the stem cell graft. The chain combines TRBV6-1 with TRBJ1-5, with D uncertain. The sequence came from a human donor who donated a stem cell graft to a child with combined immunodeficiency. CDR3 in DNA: TGTGCCAGCAGTCCTCGGACCGGAATCGATCAGCCCCAGCATTTT. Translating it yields CASSPRTGIDQPQHF.